The next 23 T cell receptor beta chains were all read from a single sample in a study of T cell repertoires in Merkel cell carcinoma. Data came from immunoSEQ multiplex PCR; TCRdb stores just in-frame clones and leaves some out. The sample includes roughly 14,000 clones, roughly 71% of them seen just once. The specimen sequenced was tumor tissue. These receptors originate from an adult with Merkel cell carcinoma.

This clone was recorded a few times. This chain links TRBV29-1 with TRBJ1-2; D unclear. Trimming took off 0 bases at V and 0 bases at J, with 8 bases between the two ends. The germline gives CDR1 SQVTM, CDR2 ANQGSEA. The CDR3 runs to 14 residues. DNA for the CDR3: TGCAGCGTTGAAGATCGTTTGGCTAACTATGGCTACACCTTC. Translated, it gives CSVEDRLANYGYTF.

The chain has TRBV6-5 and TRBJ2-7, with TRBD1 identical over 8 bases. V trimming: 4 bases; J trimming: 0 bases; junction bases outside the gene matches: 2. The CDR3 length is 14 residues. CDR1 and CDR2 (germline): MNHEY, SVGAGI. CDR3 in amino acids: CASSSTGDSYEQYF. CDR3 in DNA: TGTGCCAGCAGTTCGACAGGGGACTCCTACGAGCAGTACTTC.

The CDR3 loop reads CASSPLVAGYYNEQFF. Here the CDR3 DNA reads TGTGCCAGCAGTCCCCTGGTAGCGGGATACTACAATGAGCAGTTCTTC. The V gene is TRBV27, the J gene TRBJ2-1; 8 positions agree with TRBD2. Trimming at V came to 5 bases and at J to 3 bases, leaving 9 bases not matched to a gene. The CDR3 is made up of 16 amino acids. Per germline, CDR1 MNHEY and CDR2 SMNVEV (reference sequence).

The gene calls are TRBV7-2 and TRBJ1-1; no firm D call. The length of the CDR3 is 13 residues. The germline V gene encodes CDR1 SGHTA and CDR2 FQGNSA. The germline V and J ends were trimmed by 1 base and 5 bases, with 8 bases remaining between them. This CDR3 reads CASSLGAKTEAFF. Written as DNA, the CDR3 is TGTGCCAGCAGCTTAGGGGCCAAAACTGAAGCTTTCTTT.

Turning to this clone: The DNA is omitted, as the CDR3 cannot be located on it reliably, and the CDR3 follows TCRdb's listing. V usage is TRBV29-1 and J usage is TRBJ2-5; TRBD1 is the table's D call and was not checked against the DNA. The length of the CDR3 is 15 amino acids, counting both ends. The germline CDR1 and CDR2 sequences are SQVTM and ANQGSEA. The CDR3 protein is CSVNGWGTGSNSLYF.

This chain links TRBV5-6 with TRBJ1-4; maybe TRBD1 (5 bases). In germline, CDR1 is SGHDT, CDR2 YYEEEE. V lost 4 bases to trimming and J lost 8 bases, with 21 bases between them. CDR3 length: 16 residues. CDR3 nucleotides: TGTGCCAGCAGCCACCGGGGCTATAATCGTGGCGAAAAACTGTTTTTT. Protein product: CASSHRGYNRGEKLFF.

Only one count was recorded for this clone. The chain is built from TRBV7-9 and TRBJ1-1; D might be TRBD1 (5 bases). Per germline, CDR1 SEHNR and CDR2 FQNEAQ (reference sequence). This CDR3 has 14 residues. Between the trimmed V and J ends, which lost 5 bases and 1 base, there was a span of 11 bases. Here the CDR3 reads CASSPPRENTEAFF. In nucleotides, the CDR3 is TGTGCCAGCAGCCCCCCCAGGGAGAACACTGAAGCTTTCTTT.

This sequence joins TRBV28 and TRBJ1-1; a weak D match, TRBD1 (5 bases). Germline CDR1 MDHEN, CDR2 SYDVKM. The CDR3 spans 16 residues. V was cut by 6 bases and J by 1 base, with 18 bases left in between. For the CDR3, the DNA is TGTGCCAGCAGCCGATTCTCCGGGACGGAGAACACTGAAGCTTTCTTT. Protein product: CASSRFSGTENTEAFF.

The chain couples TRBV6-4 to TRBJ2-6, with 8 bases aligning to TRBD1. In germline, CDR1 is MRHNA, CDR2 SNTAGT. The V and J ends lost 6 bases and 3 bases, in that order; junction bases with no gene match: 4. CDR3 length equals 15 residues. The CDR3 region has the DNA TGTGCCAGCAGCGGGACAGGAGGTGGGGCCAACGTCCTGACTTTC. Protein product: CASSGTGGGANVLTF.

The chain employs TRBV19 and TRBJ1-5; a weak D match, TRBD1 (5 bases). The V gene lost 2 bases and the J gene lost 11 bases, with 19 bases spanning the gap. The CDR3 is 15 residues long. Per the germline V gene, CDR1 is LNHDA and CDR2 is SQIVND (reference sequence). The CDR3 here is CASSISRQTTSAQHF. The CDR3 region has the DNA TGTGCCAGTAGTATAAGCCGACAGACTACCTCGGCCCAGCATTTT.

This clone showed up just once. J is TRBJ2-7 and V is TRBV2; TRBD2 is a possible D gene (6 bases). Germline V gene data show CDR1 as SNHLY and CDR2 as FYNNEI. V lost 10 bases and J 4 bases, leaving 14 bases between the germline ends. CDR3 length: 12 amino acids. CDR3 sequence (DNA): TGTGCCATCAACCGGGAGACTTACGAGCAGTACTTC. It codes for CAINRETYEQYF.

V usage is TRBV28 and J usage is TRBJ2-1, with TRBD2 as a possible D gene (5 bases). This CDR3 region has 15 residues. V was shortened by 7 bases and J by 3 bases, with 16 bases between the two germline ends. CDR1 and CDR2 (germline): MDHEN, SYDVKM. CDR3 sequence reads: CASTMDLAHYNEQFF. In DNA, the CDR3 is TGTGCCAGCACAATGGACTTGGCGCACTACAATGAGCAGTTCTTC.

The V call is TRBV7-2, the J call TRBJ2-7, with 11 bases identical to TRBD2. The CDR3 contains 16 residues. V lost 5 bases, J lost 2 bases, and 8 bases stayed unmatched. CDR1 is SGHTA and CDR2 is FQGNSA in the germline V gene. The CDR3 coding sequence is TGTGCCAGCAGCGTCTCTAGCGGGAGGCTTACCTACGAGCAGTACTTC. This translates into CASSVSSGRLTYEQYF.

The chain uses TRBV30 and TRBJ1-4; D not certain. Trimming cost V 4 bases and J 8 bases, with 17 bases left between them. Germline CDR1 reads GTSNPN; CDR2 reads SVGIG (reference sequence). There are 14 residues in the CDR3. The DNA for the CDR3 is TGTGCCTGGACAGGCCATTCGGGTTACGAAAAACTGTTTTTT. Amino acid sequence: CAWTGHSGYEKLFF.

This rearrangement joins TRBV7-8 to TRBJ1-2, with 10 positions matching TRBD1. Germline values: CDR1 SGHVS, CDR2 FQNEAQ. Germline trimming cut 5 bases from V and 4 bases from J; bases unmatched to any gene: 13. The length of the CDR3 is 17 residues. The CDR3 reads CASSNPGQGLGSYGYTF. The CDR3 coding sequence is TGTGCCAGCAGCAACCCGGGACAGGGGTTAGGATCCTATGGCTACACCTTC.

The chain links TRBV2 to TRBJ2-3; 7 nucleotides line up with TRBD1. The CDR3 totals 14 residues. CDR1 is SNHLY and CDR2 is FYNNEI in the germline V gene. J gave up 5 bases and V 11 bases, and 13 bases lay outside the gene matches. Here the CDR3 DNA reads TGTGCCGGATCTACAGGGGCCCAGGGAGATACGCAGTATTTT. It is translated as CAGSTGAQGDTQYF. The complete variable domain, with remaining parts taken from reference TRBV2 and TRBJ2-3, reads EPEVTQTPSHQVTQMGQEVILRCVPISNHLYFYWYRQILGQKVEFLVSFYNNEISEKSEIFDDQFSVERPDGSNFTLKIRSTKLEDSAMYFCAGSTGAQGDTQYFGPGTRLTVL.

This chain joins TRBV6-5 and TRBJ2-1; 12 bases match TRBD2. The V and J ends lost 7 bases and 6 bases, in that order; junction bases with no gene match: 7. CDR1 and CDR2 from the germline V gene are MNHEY and SVGAGI. This CDR3 comprises 15 residues. The CDR3 bases are TGTGCCAGCACCCGACTAGCGGGAGTAGCCAATGAGCAGTTCTTC. Protein product: CASTRLAGVANEQFF.

The chain carries TRBV7-9 and TRBJ2-1, with TRBD2 matching over 10 bases. The J segment lost 8 bases and the V segment lost 5 bases, leaving 15 bases of the junction unmatched. In germline, CDR1 is SEHNR, CDR2 FQNEAQ (reference sequence). This CDR3 region has 17 residues. CDR3 sequence (DNA): TGTGCCAGCAGCCCACTAACGTCGCTAGCGGGAGCCCATGAGCAGTTCTTC. Amino acids: CASSPLTSLAGAHEQFF.

This clone is a singleton in its sample. Different DNA sequences within this sample yield the same CDR3. The V gene is TRBV10-3, the J gene TRBJ1-1; possibly TRBD1 for D (5 bases). The CDR3 extends over 12 amino acids. Germline CDR1 is ENHRY and CDR2 is SYGVKD. The ends were cut back, 8 bases at V and 0 bases at J, with 7 bases in the middle. CDR3 in amino acids: CAISGVNTEAFF. The CDR3 region has the DNA TGTGCCATCTCGGGGGTGAACACTGAAGCTTTCTTT.

This chain links TRBV6-6 with TRBJ1-1; tentative D call: TRBD1 (6 bases). The germline gives CDR1 MNHNY, CDR2 SVGAGI (reference sequence). The CDR3 has 11 amino acids. V was pared by 6 bases and J by 7 bases, with 9 bases between. The CDR3 region is CASSRGLEAFF. The CDR3 nucleotides read TGTGCCAGCAGCCGGGGGCTTGAAGCTTTCTTT.

In this sample, this clone turned up a few times. The rearrangement links TRBV13 to TRBJ1-1; D not resolved. V dropped 3 bases and J dropped 9 bases, with 11 bases sitting between them. CDR3 length: 12 residues. Germline V CDR1 and CDR2: PRHDT, FYEKMQ (reference sequence). Written as DNA, the CDR3 is TGTGCCAGCAGCTTTACGGGAATTCAAGCTTTCTTT. This gives the protein CASSFTGIQAFF.

The chain carries TRBV5-1 and TRBJ2-2, with D unresolved. This CDR3 comprises 14 residues. Between the trimmed V and J ends, which lost 4 bases and 3 bases, there was a span of 10 bases. Germline lookup yields CDR1 SGHRS and CDR2 YFSETQ. CDR3 DNA: TGCGCCAGCAGCCCACGACTGTACACCGGGGAGCTGTTTTTT. This translates into CASSPRLYTGELFF.

This chain connects TRBV7-3 to TRBJ2-2, with D uncertain. Germline V gene lookup returns CDR1 SGHTA and CDR2 FQGTGA. The germline V and J ends were trimmed by 5 bases and 2 bases, with 21 bases remaining between them. The CDR3 consists of 18 residues. The CDR3 region is CASSPTPAALANTGELFF. In DNA, the CDR3 is TGTGCCAGCAGCCCCACTCCCGCTGCCCTCGCAAACACCGGGGAGCTGTTTTTT.